The 9 T cell receptor beta chains given below trace back to one sample, sequenced in a study of beta chain features in type 1 diabetes. The sequenced template was cDNA made from the entire isolated RNA. Data came from immunoSEQ multiplex PCR; TCRdb stores just in-frame clones and leaves some out. Among around 250,000 clones listed, about 71% were seen once. What was sequenced was naive CD4+ T cells from blood. The receptors shown here come from a man between 25 and 39 years old in good health.

This clone showed up just once. The chain uses TRBV6-1 and TRBJ2-7; a weak D match, TRBD1 (5 bases). This CDR3 has 17 residues. Germline assignment: CDR1 MNHNS and CDR2 SASEGT. Trimming cost V 0 bases and J 0 bases, with 15 bases left between them. The CDR3 reads CASSEAWWGTISYEQYF. In DNA form, the CDR3 reads TGTGCCAGCAGTGAAGCCTGGTGGGGCACGATCTCCTACGAGCAGTACTTC.

The rearrangement joins TRBV10-3 to TRBJ2-7, with 10 bases matching TRBD1. This CDR3 contains 15 residues. The V gene end was trimmed by 4 bases and the J gene end by 5 bases; junction bases not matched to a gene: 8. Germline V CDR1 and CDR2: ENHRY, SYGVKD. CDR3 coding DNA: TGTGCCATCAGTGGCCTCCGGGACAGGGGCCACGAGCAGTACTTC. It is translated as CAISGLRDRGHEQYF.

The chain links TRBV7-9 to TRBJ2-7, with D perhaps given as TRBD1 or TRBD2 (5 bases each). The CDR3 is 14 amino acids. Germline loops: CDR1 SEHNR, CDR2 FQNEAQ (reference sequence). Trimming pared 6 bases from V and 4 bases from J, leaving 16 bases between. CDR3 DNA: TGTGCCAGCAGACCCAGGGACGGAAAGTACGAGCAGTACTTC. Its protein product is CASRPRDGKYEQYF.

This clone appeared a single time. This rearrangement joins TRBV5-6 to TRBJ2-3; no definite D call. Germline V gives CDR1 SGHDT, CDR2 YYEEEE. V was pared by 5 bases and J by 1 base, with 11 bases between. The length of the CDR3 is 14 residues. The CDR3 DNA follows: TGTGCCAGCAGTCAAACTCCCCGCACAGATACGCAGTATTTT. It translates to CASSQTPRTDTQYF.

This clone was seen a few times. Other DNA sequences in the sample encode the same CDR3. The chain is built from TRBV30 and TRBJ2-1; a weak D match, TRBD1 (5 bases). V shed 0 bases and J shed 1 base, with 10 bases lying between them. This CDR3 is 15 amino acids long. Germline V CDR1 and CDR2: GTSNPN, SVGIG (reference sequence). As DNA, the CDR3 is TGTGCCTGGAGTGTACGGCAGGGTTCCTACAATGAGCAGTTCTTC. Translated, it gives CAWSVRQGSYNEQFF. Supplemented by reference TRBV30 and TRBJ2-1, the full variable domain reads SQTIHQWPATLVQPVGSPLSLECTVEGTSNPNLYWYRQAAGRGLQLLFYSVGIGQISSEVPQNLSASRPQDRQFILSSKKLLLSDSGFYLCAWSVRQGSYNEQFFGPGTRLTVL.

As to this clone: Within the sample, other DNA sequences also encode this same CDR3. This chain uses TRBV7-2 with TRBJ2-1; TRBD1 aligns across 8 bases. The J segment lost 4 bases and the V segment lost 5 bases, leaving 7 bases of the junction unmatched. Germline V gives CDR1 SGHTA, CDR2 FQGNSA. CDR3 length: 15 amino acids. CDR3 protein: CASSPGQGSYNEQFF. Written as DNA, the CDR3 is TGTGCCAGCAGCCCAGGACAGGGATCATACAATGAGCAGTTCTTC.

V usage is TRBV18 and J usage is TRBJ2-3, with D possibly matching TRBD1 (6 bases). Germline V gene sequence: CDR1 KGHSH, CDR2 LQKENI. The CDR3 has 17 residues. V was pared by 3 bases and J by 2 bases, with 18 bases between. The CDR3 loop is CASSPTRTALFTDTQYF. CDR3 DNA: TGTGCCAGCTCACCTACTCGGACAGCTTTATTCACAGATACGCAGTATTTT.

The chain combines TRBV4-3 with TRBJ2-5; D remains unclear. The germline V gene has CDR1 LGHNA and CDR2 YSLEER. The ends were cut back, 0 bases at V and 2 bases at J, with 4 bases in the middle. There are 13 residues in the CDR3. This CDR3 reads CASSQDGQETQYF. Written as DNA, the CDR3 is TGCGCCAGCAGCCAAGATGGACAAGAGACCCAGTACTTC.

The chain is built from TRBV6-5 and TRBJ2-3; D is undetermined. Germline V gene sequence: CDR1 MNHEY, CDR2 SVGAGI. V was trimmed by 5 bases and J by 0 bases, leaving 12 bases between them. CDR3 length: 15 amino acids. CDR3 sequence (DNA): TGTGCCAGCAGTCCCGGTTGGCTGAGCACAGATACGCAGTATTTT. Translated, it gives CASSPGWLSTDTQYF.